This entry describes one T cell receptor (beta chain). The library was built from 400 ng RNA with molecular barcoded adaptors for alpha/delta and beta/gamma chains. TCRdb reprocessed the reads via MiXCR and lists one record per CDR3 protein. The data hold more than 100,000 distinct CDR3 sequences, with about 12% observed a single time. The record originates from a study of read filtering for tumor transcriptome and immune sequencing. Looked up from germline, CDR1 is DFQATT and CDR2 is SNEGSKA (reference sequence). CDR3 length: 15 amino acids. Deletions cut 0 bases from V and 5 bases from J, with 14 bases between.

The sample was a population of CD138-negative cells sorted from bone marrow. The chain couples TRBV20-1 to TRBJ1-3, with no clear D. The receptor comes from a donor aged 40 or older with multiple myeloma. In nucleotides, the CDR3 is TGCAGTGCTAGAGATGTGTCCAGCGAGAGAAACACCATATATTTT. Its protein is CSARDVSSERNTIYF.